Listed below are T cell receptor beta chains from one sample, sequenced in a study of blood T cell repertoires in COVID-19. TCRdb keeps only in-frame clones here, not all; method: immunoSEQ multiplex PCR. The sample holds almost 70,000 clones, about 91% seen once. Sequences were obtained from peripheral blood. The receptors stem from a woman in her seventies with acute or convalescent COVID-19. CDR3s include the opening cysteine and the closing phenylalanine or tryptophan. A D gene is named only where the DNA matches it firmly.

>TRBD1|TRBV9|TRBJ1-1
CASSGEDRGPEAFF
TGTGCCAGCAGTGGAGAGGACAGGGGGCCCGAAGCTTTCTTT
>NA|TRBV6-5|TRBJ1-1
CASSPARADTEAFF
TGTGCCAGCAGCCCCGCCAGGGCGGACACTGAAGCTTTCTTT
>TRBD1|TRBV28|TRBJ2-7
CASSSGTGTYEQYF
TGTGCCAGCAGTTCCGGGACAGGTACCTACGAGCAGTACTTC
>NA|TRBV6-5|TRBJ2-3
CASTLTGRTDTQYF
TGTGCCAGCACCCTAACAGGAAGGACAGATACGCAGTATTTT
>NA|TRBV28|TRBJ1-1
CASSLVQGNTEAFF
TGTGCCAGCAGTTTGGTTCAGGGGAACACTGAAGCTTTCTTT
>NA|TRBV29-1|TRBJ1-1
CSVDPDKGGTEAFF
TGCAGCGTTGATCCGGACAAGGGAGGCACTGAAGCTTTCTTT
>NA|TRBV7-2|TRBJ1-3
CASSLGPLEAGNTIYF
TGTGCCAGCAGCTTGGGGCCGTTAGAGGCTGGAAACACCATATATTTT
>NA|TRBV11-3|TRBJ2-7
CASSASSYEQYF
TGTGCCAGCAGCGCTTCCAGCTACGAGCAGTACTTC
>NA|TRBV7-8|TRBJ1-4
CASSSEVNEKLFF
TGTGCCAGCAGCTCAGAGGTTAATGAAAAACTGTTTTTT
>TRBD1|TRBV4-1|TRBJ1-2
CASSQEGIGTGSYYGYTF
TGCGCCAGCAGCCAAGAGGGTATTGGGACAGGGTCATACTATGGCTACACCTTC
>NA|TRBV7-2|TRBJ2-5
CASSAGSVRGGETQYF
TGTGCCAGCAGCGCCGGAAGTGTCCGGGGAGGAGAGACCCAGTACTTC